This T cell receptor (beta chain) came from a study of blood T cells in healthy people across ages. Overall study context: Using template switching, researchers captured about one barcoded beta molecule for each two T cells. Findings of the study overall: The study found more naive CD4+ cells and higher diversity in long-lived than aged donors.

The CDR3 spans 12 residues. V was shortened by 5 bases and J by 1 base, with 8 bases between the two germline ends. CDR1 DFQATT and CDR2 SNEGSKA come from the germline V gene (reference sequence). Each sample gave at least 7 million isolated PBMCs. A J-beta primer mix and a sample-barcoded 5' primer were used in a second PCR of roughly 6 to 11 cycles. A tag from a template-switch adaptor with 12 random nucleotides marked each cDNA molecule. TCRdb analysed the 5' RACE reads with MiXCR anew, one entry per CDR3 protein. The table lists 1,300,000 or so distinct CDR3 sequences, around 55% of them singletons, with approximately 7% in the top ten. Turning to this clonotype: No antigen is known for it.

The receptor was isolated from a man between 18 and 29 years old in good health. What was sequenced was blood. The chain is built from TRBV20-1 and TRBJ2-5; a weak D match, TRBD2 (5 bases). DNA for the CDR3: TGCAGTGCTCCGACTATCCAAGAGACCCAGTACTTC. It codes for CSAPTIQETQYF.